The clone carrying this T cell receptor (beta chain) was detected only once. Its matching antigen is unknown. These data originate in a study of cytomegalovirus exposure and HLA in healthy donors. It was the roughly 130-subject validation cohort, separate from the approximately 700-subject first cohort, to which the donors belonged. Study-wide results and caveats: The investigators catalogued 150 or so TCR beta chains as cytomegalovirus-associated. Usually a TCR sequence was rare, but some public TCRs were found in many donors. In vitro checks showed that a few CMV-associated chains really do target CMV antigens.

The CDR3 totals 13 residues. The V gene's germline CDR1 is MDHEN and CDR2 SYDVKM. V was pared by 5 bases and J by 3 bases, with 10 bases between. Here immunoSEQ multiplex PCR was the method, and the copy in TCRdb shows in-frame clones only, minus some. The sample comprises 50,000 to 70,000 clones, 85% to 95% of which are singletons, and 5.8% rests with the top ten. The clonotype originates from a woman aged 18-30 years in good health and CMV-seropositive. Sequencing was done on a sample of PBMCs. The chain links TRBV28 to TRBJ1-1, with D possibly being TRBD1 (6 bases). CDR3 sequence: CASSVQGYTEAFF. CDR3 DNA sequence: TGTGCCAGCAGTGTACAGGGATACACTGAAGCTTTCTTT.